Below are 23 T cell receptor beta chains sequenced from a single sample in a study of blood T cell repertoires in COVID-19. Clones were read by immunoSEQ multiplex PCR, and TCRdb kept only the in-frame ones, dropping some. The data hold some 68,000 clones, with 80% to 90% observed a single time. Sample: peripheral blood. All receptors derive from a human donor in a cohort sampled during active COVID-19.

The sample holds one count of this clone. The J gene is TRBJ2-1, the V gene TRBV12-3 or TRBV12-4; 8 nucleotides line up with TRBD1. The CDR3 has 12 residues. V shed 8 bases and J 4 bases; nucleotides not matched to a gene: 1. The CDR3 DNA sequence: TGTGCCAGCGGGGACAGGTACAATGAGCAGTTCTTC. It specifies CASGDRYNEQFF.

The gene calls are TRBV5-1 and TRBJ2-7; D may be TRBD1 (6 bases). The CDR3 has 17 residues. The V and J ends lost 3 bases and 1 base respectively, with 20 bases between them. The V gene's germline CDR1 is SGHRS and CDR2 YFSETQ. In DNA, the CDR3 is TGCGCCAGCAGCTCTACACGGATCCGGACAGTTTCCTACGAGCAGTACTTC. Translating it yields CASSSTRIRTVSYEQYF. Filled out from reference TRBV5-1 and TRBJ2-7, the complete variable domain reads KAGVTQTPRYLIKTRGQQVTLSCSPISGHRSVSWYQQTPGQGLQFLFEYFSETQRNKGNFPGRFSGRQFSNSRSEMNVSTLELGDSALYLCASSSTRIRTVSYEQYFGPGTRLTVT.

V is TRBV27 and J is TRBJ2-7; 13 bases line up with TRBD2. Trimming at V came to 7 bases and at J to 7 bases, leaving 10 bases not matched to a gene. Per germline, CDR1 MNHEY and CDR2 SMNVEV (reference sequence). The CDR3 has 15 residues. Here the CDR3 DNA reads TGTGCCAGCAAACCGGGACTAGCGGGATGGGGAGAGCAGTACTTC. This sequence encodes CASKPGLAGWGEQYF.

This clone showed up many times. J is TRBJ1-5 and V is TRBV4-1; D call uncertain. The CDR3 is 15 amino acids. Germline CDR1 MGHRA, CDR2 YSYEKL. V lost 0 bases to trimming and J lost 5 bases, with 11 bases between them. CDR3 nucleotide sequence: TGCGCCAGCAGCCAAGAGGGCGAAGCCTATCAGCCCCAGCATTTT. Amino acids: CASSQEGEAYQPQHF.

V usage is TRBV4-1 and J usage is TRBJ2-7; D possibly corresponds to TRBD2 (7 bases). Per the germline V gene, CDR1 is MGHRA and CDR2 is YSYEKL. The CDR3 extends over 15 amino acids. V gave up 3 bases and J gave up 0 bases, with 12 bases separating them. The CDR3 loop is CASSQGGGNSYEQYF. As DNA, the CDR3 is TGCGCCAGCAGCCAGGGGGGGGGCAACTCCTACGAGCAGTACTTC.

In its sample, this clone is medium-sized. The rearrangement joins TRBV6-2 or TRBV6-3 to TRBJ2-7, with D possibly matching TRBD2 (6 bases). The germline V and J ends were trimmed by 2 bases and 7 bases, with 15 bases remaining between them. Germline CDR1 MNHEY, CDR2 SVGEGT. This CDR3 has 14 residues. CDR3 sequence reads: CASSYGGDPNEQYF. For the CDR3, the DNA is TGTGCCAGCAGTTACGGCGGGGATCCGAATGAGCAGTACTTC.

This sequence joins TRBV6-5 and TRBJ2-2; TRBD1 matches at 7 bases. V was clipped by 8 bases and J by 4 bases; unmatched bases: 1. The germline CDR1 and CDR2 sequences are MNHEY and SVGAGI. The CDR3 extends over 12 amino acids. The CDR3: CASWDSTGELFF. DNA for the CDR3: TGTGCCAGCTGGGACAGCACCGGGGAGCTGTTTTTT.

The J gene is TRBJ2-5, the V gene TRBV6-2 or TRBV6-3; D unclear. CDR1 is MNHEY and CDR2 is SVGEGT in the germline V gene. V gave up 4 bases and J gave up 5 bases, with 14 bases separating them. The CDR3 consists of 14 residues. The CDR3 sequence: CASSFRGVEETQYF. The CDR3 nucleotides are TGTGCCAGCAGTTTCCGAGGTGTTGAGGAGACCCAGTACTTC.

The chain has TRBV7-2 and TRBJ2-3; 8 positions agree with TRBD2. V was pared by 3 bases and J by 6 bases, with 11 bases of the junction left unmatched. CDR3 length: 16 amino acids. Germline V gene data show CDR1 as SGHTA and CDR2 as FQGNSA. The CDR3 here is CASSFPSGRRFDTQYF. The CDR3 DNA reads TGTGCCAGCAGCTTTCCAAGCGGGAGAAGATTCGATACGCAGTATTTT.

The rearrangement links TRBV3-1 (or the pseudogene TRBV3-2) to TRBJ2-2; 10 nucleotides match TRBD1. CDR1 and CDR2 from the germline V gene are LGHDT and YNNKEL (reference sequence). The CDR3 length is 17 residues. V lost 6 bases, J lost 7 bases, and 14 bases stayed unmatched. The CDR3 DNA reads as TGTGCCAGCAGTCGGGAGAATCGACAGGGGGCAAGCGGGGAGCTGTTTTTT. Translating gives CASSRENRQGASGELFF.

V is TRBV7-9 and J is TRBJ2-1; D possibly corresponds to TRBD2 (6 bases). CDR3 length equals 15 residues. Germline V gene data show CDR1 as SEHNR and CDR2 as FQNEAQ (reference sequence). The V gene lost 3 bases and the J gene lost 5 bases, with 14 bases spanning the gap. The chain's CDR3 is CASSLSGSLDNEQFF. CDR3 nucleotides: TGTGCCAGCAGCTTGAGCGGGTCCCTTGACAATGAGCAGTTCTTC.

The V and J genes are TRBV6-4 and TRBJ2-1, with 7 bases identical to TRBD2. Germline V CDR1 and CDR2: MRHNA, SNTAGT. This CDR3 has 18 residues. With 0 bases clipped from V and 3 bases from J, the junction kept 11 bases outside the gene matches. CDR3 region: CASSDSKGRGNIYNEQFF. CDR3 DNA: TGTGCCAGCAGTGACTCTAAAGGGCGGGGGAACATCTACAATGAGCAGTTCTTC.

The genes are TRBV29-1 and TRBJ2-7, with TRBD1 identical over 8 bases. This CDR3 comprises 16 residues. V lost 3 bases, J lost 3 bases, and 13 bases stayed unmatched. The germline V gene encodes CDR1 SQVTM and CDR2 ANQGSEA. CDR3 sequence reads: CSVERGDEGQDYEQYF. In DNA, the CDR3 is TGCAGCGTTGAGAGGGGGGACGAGGGACAGGACTACGAGCAGTACTTC.

V and J are TRBV5-1 and TRBJ1-3, with D tentatively TRBD1 (6 bases). Trimming pared 5 bases from V and 1 base from J, leaving 10 bases between. The CDR3 extends over 14 amino acids. Germline V CDR1 and CDR2: SGHRS, YFSETQ. Here the CDR3 reads CASRAGASGNTIYF. CDR3 coding DNA: TGCGCCAGCAGAGCGGGGGCGTCTGGAAACACCATATATTTT. Drawing the rest from reference TRBV5-1 and TRBJ1-3, the complete variable domain is KAGVTQTPRYLIKTRGQQVTLSCSPISGHRSVSWYQQTPGQGLQFLFEYFSETQRNKGNFPGRFSGRQFSNSRSEMNVSTLELGDSALYLCASRAGASGNTIYFGEGSWLTVV.

The chain joins TRBV7-8 to TRBJ2-2; 7 nucleotides agree with TRBD2. V lost 7 bases and J lost 6; bases outside the gene matches: 11. Looked up from germline, CDR1 is SGHVS and CDR2 is FQNEAQ. The CDR3 sequence is 15 residues long. Written as DNA, the CDR3 is TGTGCCAGCACCACCCTGGTAGCGGGTTCCGGGGAGCTGTTTTTT. It is translated as CASTTLVAGSGELFF.

This chain connects TRBV28 to TRBJ1-5; 7 nucleotides line up with TRBD1. CDR1 is MDHEN and CDR2 is SYDVKM in the germline V gene. Trimming took 2 bases from V and 7 from J; bases not matched to a gene: 8. The CDR3 covers 15 residues. This CDR3 is CASSLPAGQYQPQHF. CDR3 in DNA: TGTGCCAGCAGTTTACCGGCGGGACAGTACCAGCCCCAGCATTTT.

The CDR3 sequence is CASMTGDYGYTF. CDR3 coding DNA: TGTGCCAGTATGACAGGAGATTATGGCTACACCTTC. The gene calls are TRBV19 and TRBJ1-2; a possible D gene is TRBD1 (6 bases). Deletions cut 7 bases from V and 5 bases from J, with 11 bases between. The CDR3 spans 12 residues. Germline-derived CDR1 and CDR2 are LNHDA and SQIVND (reference sequence).

The genes are TRBV7-2 and TRBJ2-4, with D perhaps TRBD1 (6 bases). Trimming left V 1 base short and J 2 bases short, with 12 bases between. Germline CDR1 is SGHTA and CDR2 is FQGNSA. The CDR3 extends over 16 amino acids. The CDR3 bases are TGTGCCAGCAGCTTAGGTGGGGGCCTGTCCAAAAACATTCAGTACTTC. This translates into CASSLGGGLSKNIQYF.

The chain joins TRBV28 to TRBJ1-4, with 9 bases lining up with TRBD1. The CDR3 is 15 residues long. CDR1 and CDR2 from the germline V gene are MDHEN and SYDVKM. With 7 bases clipped from V and 8 bases from J, the junction kept 11 bases outside the gene matches. CDR3 bases: TGTGCCAGCATTTCGCCGACAGGGGGTCACGAAAAACTGTTTTTT. Translating gives CASISPTGGHEKLFF.

This clone has a single count. The rearrangement joins TRBV5-1 to TRBJ1-2; D might be TRBD1 (6 bases). With 8 bases removed from V and 2 bases from J, the gap between germline ends came to 19 bases. The germline gives CDR1 SGHRS, CDR2 YFSETQ. The CDR3 spans 15 residues. The CDR3 here is CASTNRPQGNYGYTF. The CDR3 DNA reads TGCGCCAGTACTAACCGACCCCAGGGGAACTATGGCTACACCTTC.

This clone occurred once. V usage is TRBV28 and J usage is TRBJ1-2; weak D call: TRBD1 (6 bases). Trimming removed 5 bases at V and 3 bases at J, with 16 bases between. Germline V gene sequence: CDR1 MDHEN, CDR2 SYDVKM. The CDR3 loop spans 15 amino acids. This chain's CDR3 is CASSEGGGRDYGYTF. The CDR3 DNA sequence: TGTGCCAGCAGTGAAGGGGGGGGACGGGACTATGGCTACACCTTC.

The chain couples TRBV7-2 to TRBJ2-6; D unresolved. V lost 1 base and J 0 bases, leaving 4 bases between the germline ends. This CDR3 is 15 amino acids long. Germline CDR1 is SGHTA and CDR2 is FQGNSA. The CDR3 here is CASSLVYSGANVLTF. Written as DNA, the CDR3 is TGTGCCAGCAGCTTAGTCTACTCTGGGGCCAACGTCCTGACTTTC.

The chain combines TRBV25-1 with TRBJ1-2; 7 nucleotides line up with TRBD1. The length of the CDR3 is 11 residues. The V gene end was trimmed by 8 bases and the J gene end by 4 bases; junction bases not matched to a gene: 1. The germline CDR1 and CDR2 sequences are MGHDK and SYGVNS. The CDR3 loop reads CASGTVYGYTF. The CDR3 nucleotides read TGTGCCAGCGGGACAGTCTATGGCTACACCTTC.